The 10 T cell receptor beta chains below all came from one sample that was sequenced in a study of radiation and T cells in renal cell carcinoma. Time point noted: baseline pretreatment blood. Stated treatment: 15 Gy SBRT to primary tumor, nephrectomy 4 weeks later. The protocol was immunoSEQ multiplex PCR, while the TCRdb copy is restricted to in-frame clones and leaves out a portion. The data hold 50,000 to 75,000 clones, with more than 60% observed a single time. Sequenced here: blood, sampled from a patient whose treatment included radiotherapy and nephrectomy. The receptors derive from a man aged 60 to 75 with renal cell carcinoma.

The genes are TRBV7-9 and TRBJ1-1; TRBD1 might be the D (6 bases). V was pared by 0 bases and J by 3 bases, with 11 bases between. The germline V gene has CDR1 SEHNR and CDR2 FQNEAQ (reference sequence). The CDR3 has 15 amino acids. The CDR3 coding sequence is TGTGCCAGCAGCTTAGCTTCTGGGGGCTACACTGAAGCTTTCTTT. Translation: CASSLASGGYTEAFF.

CDR3 sequence (DNA): TGTGCCAGCAGCTTTCCGGGACAGGGGGCTTTGGGTGACTCCTACGAGCAGTACTTC. Translating gives CASSFPGQGALGDSYEQYF. This sequence joins TRBV7-9 and TRBJ2-7; 12 bases are shared with TRBD1. CDR1 and CDR2 from the germline V gene are SEHNR and FQNEAQ (reference sequence). There are 19 residues in the CDR3. After removal of 3 bases from V and 0 bases from J, the junction contained 12 bases not matched to a gene.

This clone was detected once. The chain uses TRBV30 and TRBJ2-5, with D perhaps matching TRBD1 (6 bases). Trimming removed 2 bases at V and 5 bases at J, with 12 bases between. This CDR3 is built from 13 residues. Germline loops: CDR1 GTSNPN, CDR2 SVGIG (reference sequence). CDR3 sequence reads: CAWSTGTMETQYF. CDR3 DNA sequence: TGTGCCTGGAGTACCGGGACAATGGAGACCCAGTACTTC. Complete variable domain (other parts from reference TRBV30 and TRBJ2-5): SQTIHQWPATLVQPVGSPLSLECTVEGTSNPNLYWYRQAAGRGLQLLFYSVGIGQISSEVPQNLSASRPQDRQFILSSKKLLLSDSGFYLCAWSTGTMETQYFGPGTRLLVL.

V is TRBV19 and J is TRBJ1-1, with TRBD1 as a possible D gene (6 bases). The V gene lost 2 bases and the J gene lost 6 bases, with 7 bases spanning the gap. CDR3 size: 12 residues. CDR1 is LNHDA, CDR2 SQIVND, per germline (reference sequence). CDR3 DNA: TGTGCCAGTAGTATAAGGGGGGCTGAAGCTTTCTTT. Its translation: CASSIRGAEAFF.

The rearrangement joins TRBV5-1 to TRBJ1-2, with TRBD1 identical over 9 bases. With V trimmed by 4 bases and J by 5 bases, 9 bases remained unmatched. This CDR3 is 15 amino acids long. Germline assignment: CDR1 SGHRS and CDR2 YFSETQ. CDR3 coding DNA: TGCGCCAGCAGCGTAACGGACAGGGGTGATTATGGCTACACCTTC. It specifies CASSVTDRGDYGYTF. Based on the CDR3 plus reference TRBV5-1 and TRBJ1-2, the full variable domain is KAGVTQTPRYLIKTRGQQVTLSCSPISGHRSVSWYQQTPGQGLQFLFEYFSETQRNKGNFPGRFSGRQFSNSRSEMNVSTLELGDSALYLCASSVTDRGDYGYTFGSGTRLTVV.

CDR3 nucleotides: TGTGCCACCAGCAGCCCGCGTCGAACTTTGTCAGATACGCAGTATTTT. Protein product: CATSSPRRTLSDTQYF. The chain carries TRBV15 and TRBJ2-3; D remains unclear. Between the trimmed V and J ends, which lost 3 bases and 4 bases, there was a span of 17 bases. CDR1 is LNHNV, CDR2 YYDKDF, per germline (reference sequence). This CDR3 contains 16 residues.

CDR3 sequence reads: CAWSVLAGAQETQYF. DNA of the CDR3: TGTGCCTGGAGTGTACTAGCGGGGGCCCAAGAGACCCAGTACTTC. The rearrangement uses TRBV30 and TRBJ2-5, with 11 bases identical to TRBD2. The CDR3 is 15 amino acids. The J segment lost 1 base and the V segment lost 0 bases, leaving 1 base of the junction unmatched. Germline-derived CDR1 and CDR2 are GTSNPN and SVGIG (reference sequence). Looking up the rest from reference TRBV30 and TRBJ2-5 gives the full variable domain: SQTIHQWPATLVQPVGSPLSLECTVEGTSNPNLYWYRQAAGRGLQLLFYSVGIGQISSEVPQNLSASRPQDRQFILSSKKLLLSDSGFYLCAWSVLAGAQETQYFGPGTRLLVL.

The CDR3 sequence is CASSLGLANTGELFF. The CDR3 DNA reads as TGTGCCAGCAGCTTAGGTCTAGCAAACACCGGGGAGCTGTTTTTT. The rearrangement joins TRBV7-9 to TRBJ2-2; perhaps TRBD2 as D (5 bases). Germline assignment: CDR1 SEHNR and CDR2 FQNEAQ (reference sequence). V was trimmed by 1 base and J by 2 bases, leaving 8 bases between them. The CDR3 is 15 amino acids.

The genes are TRBV5-5 and TRBJ1-1; D remains unclear. Trimming stripped 2 bases from V and 0 bases from J, with 14 bases between. The V gene's germline CDR1 is SGHKS and CDR2 YYEKEE (reference sequence). The CDR3 totals 16 residues. The CDR3 loop reads CASSFYGRWMNTEAFF. CDR3 coding DNA: TGTGCCAGCAGCTTTTACGGCAGGTGGATGAACACTGAAGCTTTCTTT.

The chain couples TRBV18 to TRBJ1-1; D ambiguous. The CDR3 sequence is 13 residues long. Germline V gene data show CDR1 as KGHSH and CDR2 as LQKENI. V was cut by 2 bases and J by 11 bases, with 15 bases left in between. CDR3 sequence: CASSPNEGGLAFF. The CDR3 bases are TGTGCCAGCTCACCAAACGAGGGAGGGTTGGCTTTCTTT.